The 27 T cell receptor beta chains given below trace back to one sample, sequenced in a study of blood T cell repertoires in COVID-19. The assay was immunoSEQ multiplex PCR, and TCRdb's table has in-frame clones only and misses some. The table shows 160,000 or so clones, with about 80% occurring only once. Sequenced sample: peripheral blood. These receptors were taken from a woman older than 75 with acute or convalescent COVID-19.

The chain carries TRBV5-4 and TRBJ1-1; tentative D call: TRBD1 (6 bases). The CDR3 runs 16 residues. V was shortened by 4 bases and J by 1 base, with 17 bases between the two germline ends. Looked up from germline, CDR1 is SGHNT and CDR2 is YYREEE (reference sequence). The CDR3: CASSVPGHSSNTEAFF. The DNA for the CDR3 is TGTGCCAGCAGCGTACCGGGACATTCGTCGAACACTGAAGCTTTCTTT.

The V call is TRBV19, the J call TRBJ1-5; D is undetermined. V lost 5 bases and J 5 bases, leaving 13 bases between the germline ends. The length of the CDR3 is 14 residues. Germline CDR1 LNHDA, CDR2 SQIVND (reference sequence). The CDR3 nucleotides are TGTGCCAGTAGTGAGAACGGGGTCCATCAGCCCCAGCATTTT. Residues: CASSENGVHQPQHF.

V usage is TRBV19 and J usage is TRBJ2-5; a weak D match, TRBD1 (5 bases). Per germline, CDR1 LNHDA and CDR2 SQIVND (reference sequence). Trimming cost V 3 bases and J 1 base, with 12 bases left between them. The CDR3 length is 15 residues. The CDR3 sequence is CASSIIKGSQETQYF. The CDR3, as DNA: TGTGCCAGTAGTATCATTAAGGGGTCCCAAGAGACCCAGTACTTC. Supplemented by reference TRBV19 and TRBJ2-5, the full variable domain reads DGGITQSPKYLFRKEGQNVTLSCEQNLNHDAMYWYRQDPGQGLRLIYYSQIVNDFQKGDIAEGYSVSREKKESFPLTVTSAQKNPTAFYLCASSIIKGSQETQYFGPGTRLLVL.

The rearrangement links TRBV2 to TRBJ2-3; D is unclear. Germline lookup yields CDR1 SNHLY and CDR2 FYNNEI. Trimming cost V 2 bases and J 6 bases, with 6 bases left between them. The CDR3 loop spans 12 amino acids. The CDR3 is CASSELSDTQYF. CDR3 DNA sequence: TGTGCCAGCAGTGAATTGTCGGATACGCAGTATTTT.

This sequence joins TRBV19 and TRBJ1-1, with 8 nucleotides matching TRBD1. Per germline, CDR1 LNHDA and CDR2 SQIVND (reference sequence). This CDR3 comprises 17 residues. J was trimmed by 1 base and V by 5 bases; bases with no gene match: 12. CDR3: CASSLGQGRAWNTEAFF. Here the CDR3 DNA reads TGTGCCAGTAGTTTAGGACAGGGAAGGGCGTGGAACACTGAAGCTTTCTTT.

To note about this clone: At one end the junction does not follow the germline gene, possibly because of a read error. This chain uses TRBV9 with TRBJ1-3, with D unresolved. The CDR3 runs to 15 residues. CDR1 is SGDLS and CDR2 is YYNGEE in the germline V gene. The CDR3 coding sequence is TGTGCCAGCAGCGTAGGCGGGCAACCTGGAAATACCATATATTTT. Its protein product is CASSVGGQPGNTIYF.

The CDR3 here is CASSLQGLQYF. The CDR3, as DNA: TGTGCCAGCAGCTTACAGGGGTTGCAGTACTTC. The chain employs TRBV6-5 and TRBJ2-7; 7 bases map to TRBD1. Germline V gene data show CDR1 as MNHEY and CDR2 as SVGAGI. The CDR3 runs to 11 residues. Losses at the gene ends were 6 bases for V and 9 bases for J; bases not matched to a gene: 5.

The chain uses TRBV7-2 and TRBJ2-3, with unresolved D. Germline assignment: CDR1 SGHTA and CDR2 FQGNSA. This CDR3 is built from 15 residues. V was clipped by 2 bases and J by 2 bases, with 11 bases between them. CDR3 coding DNA: TGTGCCAGCAGCTTATTTGGTAGAATCACAGATACGCAGTATTTT. Translated: CASSLFGRITDTQYF.

This clone was counted many times. V gene TRBV5-4 combines with J gene TRBJ1-2, with unresolved D. The CDR3 consists of 14 residues. The germline CDR1 and CDR2 sequences are SGHNT and YYREEE (reference sequence). The V end lost 0 bases, the J end lost 3 bases, and 9 bases lay between the germline ends. CDR3 bases: TGTGCCAGCAGCTTGGACGGGTCGCACTATGGCTACACCTTC. It yields the protein CASSLDGSHYGYTF.

This rearrangement joins TRBV5-1 to TRBJ2-1, with 10 bases aligning to TRBD2. Unmatched junction bases numbered 5, after V lost 2 bases and J lost 6 bases. Germline CDR1 and CDR2: SGHRS and YFSETQ. The CDR3 length is 15 residues. CDR3 nucleotide sequence: TGCGCCAGCAGCTTAAGCGGGAGGGAGATCAATGAGCAGTTCTTC. It codes for CASSLSGREINEQFF.

The chain recombines TRBV5-1 with TRBJ2-3; D is uncertain. Germline values: CDR1 SGHRS, CDR2 YFSETQ. This CDR3 spans 13 amino acids. Between the trimmed V and J ends, which lost 0 bases and 3 bases, there was a span of 5 bases. The CDR3 here is CASSLGRTDTQYF. In DNA form, the CDR3 reads TGCGCCAGCAGCTTGGGCAGAACAGATACGCAGTATTTT. Full variable domain (remainder filled in from reference TRBV5-1 and TRBJ2-3): KAGVTQTPRYLIKTRGQQVTLSCSPISGHRSVSWYQQTPGQGLQFLFEYFSETQRNKGNFPGRFSGRQFSNSRSEMNVSTLELGDSALYLCASSLGRTDTQYFGPGTRLTVL.

This clone was counted a few times. The chain couples TRBV5-1 to TRBJ2-7; TRBD1 matches 7 bases. With V trimmed by 0 bases and J by 1 base, 7 bases remained unmatched. The CDR3 consists of 16 residues. The germline V gene encodes CDR1 SGHRS and CDR2 YFSETQ. CDR3 region: CASSLERTGSSYEQYF. The CDR3, as DNA: TGCGCCAGCAGCTTGGAACGGACAGGTTCTTCCTACGAGCAGTACTTC.

The J gene is TRBJ2-7, the V gene TRBV28; tentatively, D is TRBD2 (5 bases). The CDR3 runs 15 residues. Trimming removed 3 bases at V and 1 base at J, with 13 bases between. Germline V gives CDR1 MDHEN, CDR2 SYDVKM. The CDR3 coding sequence is TGTGCCAGCAGTTTGTTACTAGGGAAGTCCTACGAGCAGTACTTC. Protein product: CASSLLLGKSYEQYF. The whole variable domain, filled in from reference TRBV28 and TRBJ2-7, reads DVKVTQSSRYLVKRTGEKVFLECVQDMDHENMFWYRQDPGLGLRLIYFSYDVKMKEKGDIPEGYSVSREKKERFSLILESASTNQTSMYLCASSLLLGKSYEQYFGPGTRLTVT.

The chain has TRBV4-2 and TRBJ2-1; 16 bases agree with TRBD2. V was clipped by 4 bases and J by 2 bases; unmatched bases: 11. The CDR3 extends over 20 amino acids. Germline V CDR1 and CDR2: LGHNA, YNFKEQ. CDR3 in amino acids: CASSPTGLAGGLAPYNEQFF. CDR3 sequence (DNA): TGTGCCAGCAGCCCCACGGGACTAGCGGGGGGGCTGGCGCCCTACAATGAGCAGTTCTTC.

This chain uses TRBV19 with TRBJ2-7; D not resolved. The germline V gene has CDR1 LNHDA and CDR2 SQIVND (reference sequence). CDR3 length equals 13 residues. V shed 5 bases and J shed 5 bases, with 13 bases lying between them. The CDR3 is CASSQDRLDEQYF. The CDR3 nucleotides read TGTGCCAGTAGTCAGGATCGATTAGACGAGCAGTACTTC.

The J gene is TRBJ2-7, the V gene TRBV7-2; no definite D call. In germline, CDR1 is SGHTA, CDR2 FQGNSA. The CDR3 consists of 15 residues. The V end lost 6 bases, the J end lost 0 bases, and 15 bases lay between the germline ends. The CDR3 bases are TGTGCCAGCAGTCCTACTACGGCCCCCTCCTACGAGCAGTACTTC. Protein: CASSPTTAPSYEQYF.

V is TRBV19 and J is TRBJ1-1, with 10 bases identical to TRBD1. The germline V gene has CDR1 LNHDA and CDR2 SQIVND (reference sequence). The trim removed 10 bases at V and 5 bases at J, leaving 10 bases unmatched. The CDR3 has 14 residues. The CDR3, as DNA: TGTGCCACCCTGGACTGGGACAGGGGAACTGAAGCTTTCTTT. It is translated as CATLDWDRGTEAFF.

CDR3 residues: CASSRGFLLNTEAFF. CDR3 bases: TGTGCCAGCAGCCGGGGCTTTCTTCTGAACACTGAAGCTTTCTTT. The rearrangement uses TRBV14 and TRBJ1-1, with a weak D call TRBD1 (5 bases). The CDR3 has 15 residues. The germline V gene has CDR1 SGHDN and CDR2 FVKESK. V dropped 4 bases and J dropped 0 bases, with 12 bases sitting between them.

This chain connects TRBV5-6 to TRBJ2-3; 10 positions agree with TRBD2. Germline CDR1 reads SGHDT; CDR2 reads YYEEEE. The CDR3 length is 15 residues. V lost 4 bases and J lost 2; bases outside the gene matches: 4. CDR3 amino acids: CASSPGLAVTDTQYF. In DNA form, the CDR3 reads TGTGCCAGCAGCCCAGGACTAGCGGTCACAGATACGCAGTATTTT.

The chain recombines TRBV19 with TRBJ2-5, with 7 nucleotides matching TRBD1. Germline-derived CDR1 and CDR2 are LNHDA and SQIVND (reference sequence). The V gene end was trimmed by 8 bases and the J gene end by 7 bases; junction bases not matched to a gene: 10. The CDR3 is 13 amino acids. CDR3 loop: CASATGAPGTQYF. DNA for the CDR3: TGTGCCAGTGCTACAGGGGCCCCGGGGACCCAGTACTTC.

The chain couples TRBV12-5 to TRBJ2-1; a weak D match, TRBD1 (5 bases). CDR1 is LGHNT, CDR2 FRNRAP, per germline. Between the trimmed V and J ends, which lost 1 base and 9 bases, there was a span of 16 bases. This CDR3 spans 15 amino acids. This CDR3 reads CASGLGPTELSEQFF. The CDR3, as DNA: TGTGCTAGTGGTTTGGGACCGACAGAATTGAGTGAGCAGTTCTTC.

V and J are TRBV2 and TRBJ2-7, with TRBD1 matching 10 bases. V shed 4 bases and J 3 bases; nucleotides not matched to a gene: 6. The CDR3 has 15 amino acids. The germline gives CDR1 SNHLY, CDR2 FYNNEI. The CDR3 nucleotides read TGTGCCAGCAGTGTCTTGGGGACAGGGGACTACGAGCAGTACTTC. Residues: CASSVLGTGDYEQYF. The full variable domain, its missing parts supplied by reference TRBV2 and TRBJ2-7, is EPEVTQTPSHQVTQMGQEVILRCVPISNHLYFYWYRQILGQKVEFLVSFYNNEISEKSEIFDDQFSVERPDGSNFTLKIRSTKLEDSAMYFCASSVLGTGDYEQYFGPGTRLTVT.

This clone was detected many times. V and J are TRBV11-2 and TRBJ2-3; 11 bases agree with TRBD2. J was trimmed by 5 bases and V by 4 bases; bases with no gene match: 5. This CDR3 has 15 residues. Germline V gives CDR1 SGHAT, CDR2 FQNNGV. The chain's CDR3 is CASSSLAGGQDTQYF. In DNA form, the CDR3 reads TGTGCCAGCAGCTCCCTAGCGGGAGGTCAAGATACGCAGTATTTT.

This clone was counted between two and nine times. The rearrangement links TRBV4-2 to TRBJ1-6; no definite D call. This CDR3 spans 13 amino acids. V was shortened by 1 base and J by 8 bases, with 6 bases between the two germline ends. Germline CDR1 is LGHNA and CDR2 is YNFKEQ. The CDR3: CASSQVADSPLHF. CDR3 nucleotide sequence: TGTGCCAGCAGCCAAGTGGCGGATTCACCCCTCCACTTT.

The chain employs TRBV19 and TRBJ1-5, with TRBD1 as a possible D gene (6 bases). Germline V gene lookup returns CDR1 LNHDA and CDR2 SQIVND (reference sequence). There are 13 residues in the CDR3. V gave up 7 bases and J gave up 6 bases, with 13 bases separating them. The DNA for the CDR3 is TGTGCCAGTATCAGGGGCGTAGGTCAGCCCCAGCATTTT. It specifies CASIRGVGQPQHF.

The V gene is TRBV6-6, the J gene TRBJ2-5; D possibly corresponds to TRBD2 (5 bases). The CDR3 extends over 14 amino acids. V was cut by 4 bases and J by 5 bases, with 14 bases left in between. Germline V gene sequence: CDR1 MNHNY, CDR2 SVGAGI (reference sequence). The CDR3 region is CASSSSRRGETQYF. The CDR3 region has the DNA TGTGCCAGCAGTTCCTCAAGGAGAGGGGAGACCCAGTACTTC.

The sample holds a few counts of this clone. V gene TRBV19 combines with J gene TRBJ1-5; D call uncertain. Looked up from germline, CDR1 is LNHDA and CDR2 is SQIVND (reference sequence). The CDR3 has 14 amino acids. The V gene lost 0 bases and the J gene lost 6 bases, with 9 bases spanning the gap. CDR3 residues: CASSIEMGSQPQHF. In DNA form, the CDR3 reads TGTGCCAGTAGTATAGAGATGGGGAGTCAGCCCCAGCATTTT.